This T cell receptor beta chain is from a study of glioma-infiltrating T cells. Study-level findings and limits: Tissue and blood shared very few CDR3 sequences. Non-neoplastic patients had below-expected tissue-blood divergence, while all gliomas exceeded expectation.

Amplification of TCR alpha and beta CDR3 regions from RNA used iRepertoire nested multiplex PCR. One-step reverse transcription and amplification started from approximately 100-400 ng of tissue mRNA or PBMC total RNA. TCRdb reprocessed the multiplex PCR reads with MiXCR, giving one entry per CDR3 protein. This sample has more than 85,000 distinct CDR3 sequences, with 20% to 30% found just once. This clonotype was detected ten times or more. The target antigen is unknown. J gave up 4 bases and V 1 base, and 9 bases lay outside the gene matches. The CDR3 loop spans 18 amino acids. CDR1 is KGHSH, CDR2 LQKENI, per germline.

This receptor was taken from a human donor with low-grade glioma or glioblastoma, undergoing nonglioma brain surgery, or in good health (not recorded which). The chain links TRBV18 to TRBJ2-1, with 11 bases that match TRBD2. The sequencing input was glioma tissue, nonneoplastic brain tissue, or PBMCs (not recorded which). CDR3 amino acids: CASSPRRTSGSEYNEQFF. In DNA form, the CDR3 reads TGTGCCAGCTCACCACGAAGAACTAGCGGGAGTGAATACAATGAGCAGTTCTTC.